The sequence of this TCR beta chain was determined in a study of shared clonotypes between healthy human individuals. The study separated CD4+ cells into CD45RA+ naive and CD45RA-negative memory subsets. CDR3 length equals 17 residues. Per the germline V gene, CDR1 is SGDLS and CDR2 is YYNGEE. Trimming left V 4 bases short and J 2 bases short, with 19 bases between. Replicate PCRs from sorted subsets contained 200 ng DNA, which is 30,000 to 35,000 T cell genomes. The data were produced by immunoSEQ multiplex PCR, yet TCRdb's version contains in-frame clones alone and is incomplete. The sample has 2 million to 2.5 million clones, 85% to 95% seen once.

V gene TRBV9 combines with J gene TRBJ1-3, with D perhaps TRBD1 (5 bases). The sample consisted of naive CD4+ T cells from PBMCs. Regarding subset: CD45RA+ positively selected. The sequence was obtained from a man between 18 and 35 years old in good health. Some clones in this sample may be carry-over from other donors' samples. The CDR3 coding sequence is TGTGCCAGCAGCTCCCGGGACCTCTCTCAGACTGGAAACACCATATATTTT. As protein: CASSSRDLSQTGNTIYF.